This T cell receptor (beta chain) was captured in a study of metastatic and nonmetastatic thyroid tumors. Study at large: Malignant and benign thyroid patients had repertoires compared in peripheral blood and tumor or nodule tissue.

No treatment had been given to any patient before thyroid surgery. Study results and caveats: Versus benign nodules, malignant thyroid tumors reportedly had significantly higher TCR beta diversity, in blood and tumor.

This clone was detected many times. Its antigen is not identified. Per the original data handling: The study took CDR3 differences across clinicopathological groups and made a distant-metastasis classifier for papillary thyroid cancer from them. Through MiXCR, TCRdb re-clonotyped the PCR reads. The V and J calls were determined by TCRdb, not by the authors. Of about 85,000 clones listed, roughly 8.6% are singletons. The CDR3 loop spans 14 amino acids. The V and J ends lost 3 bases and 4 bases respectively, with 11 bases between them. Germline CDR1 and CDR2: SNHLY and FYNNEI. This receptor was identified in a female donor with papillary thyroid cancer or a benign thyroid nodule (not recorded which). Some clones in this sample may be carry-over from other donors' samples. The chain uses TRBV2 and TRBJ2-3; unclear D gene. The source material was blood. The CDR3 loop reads CASSDRTNPDTQYF. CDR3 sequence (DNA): TGTGCCAGCAGTGATAGGACCAACCCAGATACGCAGTATTTT. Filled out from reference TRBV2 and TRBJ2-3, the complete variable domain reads EPEVTQTPSHQVTQMGQEVILRCVPISNHLYFYWYRQILGQKVEFLVSFYNNEISEKSEIFDDQFSVERPDGSNFTLKIRSTKLEDSAMYFCASSDRTNPDTQYFGPGTRLTVL.